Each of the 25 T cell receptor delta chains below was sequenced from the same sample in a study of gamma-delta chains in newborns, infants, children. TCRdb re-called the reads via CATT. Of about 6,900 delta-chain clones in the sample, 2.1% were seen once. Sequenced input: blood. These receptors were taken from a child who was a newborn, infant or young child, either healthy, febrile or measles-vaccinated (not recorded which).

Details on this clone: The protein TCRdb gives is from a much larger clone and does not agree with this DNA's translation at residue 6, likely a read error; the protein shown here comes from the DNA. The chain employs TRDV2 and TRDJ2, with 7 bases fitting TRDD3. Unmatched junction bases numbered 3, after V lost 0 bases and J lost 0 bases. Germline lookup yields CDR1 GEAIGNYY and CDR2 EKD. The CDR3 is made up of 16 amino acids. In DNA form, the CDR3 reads TGTGCCTGTGACACCTCGGGGGATGCTTTGACAGCACAACTCTTCTTT. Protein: CACDTSGDALTAQLFF.

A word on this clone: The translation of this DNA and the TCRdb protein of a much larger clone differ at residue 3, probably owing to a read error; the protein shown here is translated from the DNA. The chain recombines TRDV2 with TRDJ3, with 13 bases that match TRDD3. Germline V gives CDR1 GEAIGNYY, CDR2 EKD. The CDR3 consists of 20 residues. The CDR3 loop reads CARDTTGGYAWSWDTRQMFF. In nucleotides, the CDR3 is TGTGCCCGTGACACTACTGGGGGATACGCGTGGTCCTGGGACACCCGACAGATGTTTTTC.

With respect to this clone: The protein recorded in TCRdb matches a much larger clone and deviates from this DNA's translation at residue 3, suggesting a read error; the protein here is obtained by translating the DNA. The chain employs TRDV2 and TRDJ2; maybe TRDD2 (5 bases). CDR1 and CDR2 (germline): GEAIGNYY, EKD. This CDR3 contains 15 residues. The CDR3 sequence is CASDSFLVLTAQLFF. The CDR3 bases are TGTGCCAGTGACTCTTTCCTTGTTTTGACAGCACAACTCTTCTTT.

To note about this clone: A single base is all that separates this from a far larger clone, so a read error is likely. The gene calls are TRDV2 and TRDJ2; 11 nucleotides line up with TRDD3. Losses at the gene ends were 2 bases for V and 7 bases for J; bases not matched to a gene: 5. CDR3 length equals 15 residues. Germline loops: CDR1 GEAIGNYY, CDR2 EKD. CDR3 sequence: CACDMLGDTGAQLFF. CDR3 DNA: TGTGCCTGTGACATGCTGGGGGATACAGGAGCACAACTCTTCTTT.

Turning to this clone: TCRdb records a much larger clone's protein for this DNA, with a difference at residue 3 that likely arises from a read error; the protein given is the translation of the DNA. DNA for the CDR3: TGTGCCGGTGACACCGTACTGGGGGCCTGGGACACCCGACAGATGTTTTTC. Amino acids: CAGDTVLGAWDTRQMFF. This rearrangement joins TRDV2 to TRDJ3, with 8 nucleotides matching TRDD3. Looked up from germline, CDR1 is GEAIGNYY and CDR2 is EKD. The CDR3 extends over 17 amino acids.

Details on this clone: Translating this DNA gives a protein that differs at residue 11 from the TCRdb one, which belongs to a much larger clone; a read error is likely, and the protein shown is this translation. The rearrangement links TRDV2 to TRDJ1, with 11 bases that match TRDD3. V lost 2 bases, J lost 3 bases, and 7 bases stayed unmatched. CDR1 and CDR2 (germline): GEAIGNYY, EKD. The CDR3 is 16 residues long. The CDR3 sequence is CACDILGDKNADKLIF. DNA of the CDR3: TGTGCCTGTGACATACTGGGGGATAAGAACGCCGATAAACTCATCTTT.

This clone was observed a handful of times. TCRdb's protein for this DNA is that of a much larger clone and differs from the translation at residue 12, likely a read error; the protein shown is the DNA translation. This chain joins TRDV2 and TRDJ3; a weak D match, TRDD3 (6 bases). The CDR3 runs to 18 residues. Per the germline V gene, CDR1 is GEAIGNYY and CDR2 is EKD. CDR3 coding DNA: TGTGCCTGTGACACCCTGGGCCAGCACTCCTGGGGCACCCGACAGATGTTTTTC. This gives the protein CACDTLGQHSWGTRQMFF.

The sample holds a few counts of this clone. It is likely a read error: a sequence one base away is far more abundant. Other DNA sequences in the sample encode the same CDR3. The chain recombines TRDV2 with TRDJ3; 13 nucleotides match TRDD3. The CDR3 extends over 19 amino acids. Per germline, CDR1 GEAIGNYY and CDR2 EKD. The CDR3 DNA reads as TGTGCCTGTGACCCCATACTGGGGGATACGCGTTGGGACACCCGGCAGATGTTTTTC. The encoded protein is CACDPILGDTRWDTRQMFF.

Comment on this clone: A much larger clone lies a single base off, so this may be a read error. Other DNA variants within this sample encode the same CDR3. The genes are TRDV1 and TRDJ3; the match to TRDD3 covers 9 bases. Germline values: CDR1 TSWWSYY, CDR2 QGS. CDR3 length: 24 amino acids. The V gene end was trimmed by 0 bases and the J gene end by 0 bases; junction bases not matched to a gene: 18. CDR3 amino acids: CALGELSPFKLGDRGSWDTRQMFF. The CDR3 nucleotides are TGTGCTCTTGGGGAACTCTCCCCTTTCAAATTGGGGGATAGAGGCTCCTGGGACACCCGACAGATGTTTTTC.

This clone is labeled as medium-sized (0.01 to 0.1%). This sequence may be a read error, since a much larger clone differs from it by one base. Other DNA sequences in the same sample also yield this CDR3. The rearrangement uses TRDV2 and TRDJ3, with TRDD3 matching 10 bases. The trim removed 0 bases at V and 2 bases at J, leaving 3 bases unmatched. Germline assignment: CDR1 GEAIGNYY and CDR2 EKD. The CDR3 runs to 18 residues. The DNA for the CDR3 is TGTGCCTGTGACACCGTGCTGGGGGATACCTGGGACACCCGACAGATGTTTTTC. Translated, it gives CACDTVLGDTWDTRQMFF.

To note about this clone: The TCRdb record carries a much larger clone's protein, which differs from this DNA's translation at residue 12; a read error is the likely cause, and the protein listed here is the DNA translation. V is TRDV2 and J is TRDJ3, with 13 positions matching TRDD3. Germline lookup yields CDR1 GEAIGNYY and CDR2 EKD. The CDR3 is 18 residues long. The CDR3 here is CACDYWGIRSWGTRQMFF. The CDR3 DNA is TGTGCCTGTGACTACTGGGGGATACGCTCCTGGGGCACCCGACAGATGTTTTTC.

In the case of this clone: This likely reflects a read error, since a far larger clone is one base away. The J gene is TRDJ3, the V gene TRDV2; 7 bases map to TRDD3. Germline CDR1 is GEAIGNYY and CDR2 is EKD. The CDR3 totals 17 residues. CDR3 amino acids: CACDTWGSSRDTRQMFF. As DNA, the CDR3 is TGTGCCTGTGACACCTGGGGGAGCTCCCGGGACACCCGACAGATGTTTTTC.

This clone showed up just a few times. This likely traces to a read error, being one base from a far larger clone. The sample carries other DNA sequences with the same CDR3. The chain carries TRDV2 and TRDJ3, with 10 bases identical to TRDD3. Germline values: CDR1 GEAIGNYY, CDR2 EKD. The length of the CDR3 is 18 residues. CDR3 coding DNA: TGTGCCTGTGACGCATGGGGGATACAGCCCTGGGACACTCGACAGATGTTTTTC. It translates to CACDAWGIQPWDTRQMFF.

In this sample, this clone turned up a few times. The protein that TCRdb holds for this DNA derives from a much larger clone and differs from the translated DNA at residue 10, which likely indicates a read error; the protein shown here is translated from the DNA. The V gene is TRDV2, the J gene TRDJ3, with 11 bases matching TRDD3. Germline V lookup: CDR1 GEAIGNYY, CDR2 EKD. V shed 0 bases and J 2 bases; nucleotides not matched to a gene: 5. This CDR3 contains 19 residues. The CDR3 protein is CACDTAGGYITWDTRQMFF. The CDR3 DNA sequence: TGTGCCTGTGACACCGCTGGGGGATACATCACCTGGGACACCCGACAGATGTTTTTC.

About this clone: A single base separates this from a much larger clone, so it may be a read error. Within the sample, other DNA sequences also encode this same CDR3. The CDR3 loop is CALGERPYWGIQADKLIF. CDR3 sequence (DNA): TGTGCTCTTGGGGAGCGTCCCTACTGGGGGATACAGGCCGATAAACTCATCTTT. V and J are TRDV1 and TRDJ1, with TRDD3 identical over 12 bases. This CDR3 is built from 18 residues. With V trimmed by 3 bases and J by 3 bases, 11 bases remained unmatched. The germline V gene has CDR1 TSWWSYY and CDR2 QGS.

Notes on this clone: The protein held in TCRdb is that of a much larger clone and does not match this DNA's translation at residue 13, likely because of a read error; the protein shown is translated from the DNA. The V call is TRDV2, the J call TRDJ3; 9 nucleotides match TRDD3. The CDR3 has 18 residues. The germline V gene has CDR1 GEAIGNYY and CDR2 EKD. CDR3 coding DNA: TGTGCCTGTGACACGGCGGGGATACGCTCCTGGGACGCCCGACAGATGTTTTTC. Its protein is CACDTAGIRSWDARQMFF.

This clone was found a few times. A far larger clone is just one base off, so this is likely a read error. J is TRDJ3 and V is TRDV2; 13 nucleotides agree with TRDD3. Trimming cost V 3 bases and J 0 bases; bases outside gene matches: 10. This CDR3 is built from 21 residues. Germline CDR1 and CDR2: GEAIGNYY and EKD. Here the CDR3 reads CACDAFPTGGYDSWDTRQMFF. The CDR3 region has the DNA TGTGCCTGTGACGCATTCCCAACTGGGGGATACGACTCCTGGGACACCCGACAGATGTTTTTC.

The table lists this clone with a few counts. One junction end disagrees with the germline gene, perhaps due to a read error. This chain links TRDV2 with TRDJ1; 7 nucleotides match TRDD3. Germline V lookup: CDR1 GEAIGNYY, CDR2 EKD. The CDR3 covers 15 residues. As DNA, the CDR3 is TGTGCCCGTGACAGGGGGGATCCCCTCACCGATAAACTCATCTTT. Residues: CARDRGDPLTDKLIF.

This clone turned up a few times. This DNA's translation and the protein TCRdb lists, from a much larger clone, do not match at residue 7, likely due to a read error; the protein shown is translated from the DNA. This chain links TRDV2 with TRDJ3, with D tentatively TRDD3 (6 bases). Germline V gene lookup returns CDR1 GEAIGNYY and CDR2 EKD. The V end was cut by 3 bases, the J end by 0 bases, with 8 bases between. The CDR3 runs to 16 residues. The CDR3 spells CACDWGGSWDTRQMFF. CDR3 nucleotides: TGTGCCTGTGACTGGGGGGGCTCCTGGGACACCCGACAGATGTTTTTC.

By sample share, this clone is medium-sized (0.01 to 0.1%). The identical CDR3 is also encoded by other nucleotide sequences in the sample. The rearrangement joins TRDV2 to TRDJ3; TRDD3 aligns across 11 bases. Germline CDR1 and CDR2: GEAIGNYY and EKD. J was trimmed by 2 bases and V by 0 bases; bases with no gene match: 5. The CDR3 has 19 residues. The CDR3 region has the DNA TGTGCCTGTGACACCGTACTGGGGGATAAGCCCTGGGACACCCGACAGATGTTTTTC. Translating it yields CACDTVLGDKPWDTRQMFF.

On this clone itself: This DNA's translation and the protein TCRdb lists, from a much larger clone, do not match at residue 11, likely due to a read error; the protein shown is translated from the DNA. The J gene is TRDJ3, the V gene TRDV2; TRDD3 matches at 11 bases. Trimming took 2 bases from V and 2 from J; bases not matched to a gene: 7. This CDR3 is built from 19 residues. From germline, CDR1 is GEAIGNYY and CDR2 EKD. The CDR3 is CACDKASGGYPWDTRQMFF. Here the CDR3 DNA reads TGTGCCTGTGACAAGGCGTCTGGGGGATACCCCTGGGACACCCGACAGATGTTTTTC.

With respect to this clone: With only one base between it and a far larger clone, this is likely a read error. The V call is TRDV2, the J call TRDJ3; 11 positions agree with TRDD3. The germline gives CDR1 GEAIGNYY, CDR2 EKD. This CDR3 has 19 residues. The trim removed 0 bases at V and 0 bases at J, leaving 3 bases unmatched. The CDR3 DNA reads TGTGCCTGTGACACCCTGGGGGATACCATCTCCTGGGACACCCGACAGATGTTTTTC. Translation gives CACDTLGDTISWDTRQMFF.

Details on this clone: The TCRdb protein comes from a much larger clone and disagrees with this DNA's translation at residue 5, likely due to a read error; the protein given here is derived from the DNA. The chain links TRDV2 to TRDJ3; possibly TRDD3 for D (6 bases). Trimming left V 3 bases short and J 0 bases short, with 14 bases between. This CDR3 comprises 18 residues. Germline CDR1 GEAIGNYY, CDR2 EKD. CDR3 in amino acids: CACDCTGTRSWDTRQMFF. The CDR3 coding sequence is TGTGCCTGTGACTGTACTGGGACCCGCTCCTGGGACACCCGACAGATGTTTTTC.

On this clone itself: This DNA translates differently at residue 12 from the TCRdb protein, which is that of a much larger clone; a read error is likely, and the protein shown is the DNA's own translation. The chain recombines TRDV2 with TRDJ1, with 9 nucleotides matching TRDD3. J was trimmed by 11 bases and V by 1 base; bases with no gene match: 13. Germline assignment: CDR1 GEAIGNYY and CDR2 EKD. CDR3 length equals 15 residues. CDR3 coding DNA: TGTGCCTGTGACACGGGGATACGGCCCCATCGTAACCTCATCTTT. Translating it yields CACDTGIRPHRNLIF.

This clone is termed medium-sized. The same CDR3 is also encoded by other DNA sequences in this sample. CDR3 protein: CACDSVLGDTPPYTDKLIF. CDR3 bases: TGTGCCTGTGACTCCGTACTGGGGGATACCCCCCCTTACACCGATAAACTCATCTTT. The chain carries TRDV2 and TRDJ1; 12 bases are shared with TRDD3. The germline CDR1 and CDR2 sequences are GEAIGNYY and EKD. There are 19 residues in the CDR3. The V and J ends lost 3 bases and 0 bases, in that order; junction bases with no gene match: 13.